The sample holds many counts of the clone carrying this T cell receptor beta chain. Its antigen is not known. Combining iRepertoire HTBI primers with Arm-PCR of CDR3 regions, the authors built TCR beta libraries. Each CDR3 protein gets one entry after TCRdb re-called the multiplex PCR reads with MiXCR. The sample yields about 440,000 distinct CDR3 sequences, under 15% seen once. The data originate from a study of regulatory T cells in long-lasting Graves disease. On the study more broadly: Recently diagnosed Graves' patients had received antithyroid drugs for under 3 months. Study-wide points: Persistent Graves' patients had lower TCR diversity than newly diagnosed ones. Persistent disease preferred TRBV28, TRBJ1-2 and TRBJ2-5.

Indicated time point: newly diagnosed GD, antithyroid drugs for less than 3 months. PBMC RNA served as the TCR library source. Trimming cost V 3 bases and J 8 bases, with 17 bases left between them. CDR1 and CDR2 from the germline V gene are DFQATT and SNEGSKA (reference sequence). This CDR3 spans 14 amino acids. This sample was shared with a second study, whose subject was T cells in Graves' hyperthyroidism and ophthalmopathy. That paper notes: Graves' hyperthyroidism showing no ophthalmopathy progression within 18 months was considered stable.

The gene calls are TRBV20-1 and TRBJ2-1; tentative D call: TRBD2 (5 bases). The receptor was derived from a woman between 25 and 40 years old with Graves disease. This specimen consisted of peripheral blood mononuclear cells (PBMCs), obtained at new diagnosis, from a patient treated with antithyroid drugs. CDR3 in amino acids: CSARIPGGPDEQFF. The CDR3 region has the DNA TGCAGTGCTAGGATCCCAGGAGGTCCGGATGAGCAGTTCTTC.